Listed below are T cell receptor beta chains from one sample, sequenced in a study of T cells after posttransplantation cyclophosphamide. Sequencing used immunoSEQ multiplex PCR; TCRdb keeps in-frame clones, though not all of them. The sample contains about 7,700 clones, none occurring once; less than 25% lies in the top ten. The starting material was PBMCs, obtained nearly 95 days after allogeneic stem cell transplant with posttransplant cyclophosphamide. The receptors stem from a female patient aged 60 or older who received an allogeneic stem cell transplant from an unrelated donor, was CMV-positive, and had acute GVHD only. The graft donor may have given rise to some T cells. The CDR3 runs from the conserved cysteine through the conserved F or W. Each record gives: D gene, CDR3 length, V gene, CDR3 protein. The D gene is left open where the match is weak.

d_gene: NA; len: 14; v_gene: TRBV5-4; CDR3aa: CASSGGGALDEQYF
d_gene: TRBD2; len: 19; v_gene: TRBV13; CDR3aa: CASSFTRSGMPYSYNEQFF
d_gene: NA; len: 13; v_gene: TRBV5-6; CDR3aa: CASSTPGSSPLHF
d_gene: TRBD1; len: 15; v_gene: TRBV7-2; CDR3aa: CASSSGQGRSGELFF
d_gene: NA; len: 11; v_gene: TRBV2; CDR3aa: CARGARDEQYF
d_gene: NA; len: 14; v_gene: TRBV6-2/TRBV6-3; CDR3aa: CASSPLIRGNEQFF
d_gene: TRBD1; len: 14; v_gene: TRBV5-6; CDR3aa: CASSFGQGGQPQHF
d_gene: TRBD2; len: 16; v_gene: TRBV30; CDR3aa: CAWSVLAGHLSNEQFF
d_gene: NA; len: 14; v_gene: TRBV6-5; CDR3aa: CASSYSGVGQPQHF
d_gene: NA; len: 16; v_gene: TRBV7-9; CDR3aa: CASSLGTGTPKYGYTF
d_gene: NA; len: 13; v_gene: TRBV28; CDR3aa: CASISGRDYEQYF
d_gene: NA; len: 13; v_gene: TRBV6-2/TRBV6-3; CDR3aa: CASSYVSDGEQYF
d_gene: TRBD1; len: 14; v_gene: TRBV5-1; CDR3aa: CASSLAGTGGGYTF
d_gene: TRBD1; len: 12; v_gene: TRBV2; CDR3aa: CASSAAGGEQYF
d_gene: NA; len: 14; v_gene: TRBV12-3/TRBV12-4; CDR3aa: CASSLAAATYGYTF
d_gene: NA; len: 16; v_gene: TRBV30; CDR3aa: CAWIPPTWTANYGYTF